These T cell receptor beta chains were read from a single sample in a study of early T cells in non-severe SARS-CoV-2 infection. TCRdb processed the 5' RACE reads anew with MiXCR; each CDR3 protein has one entry. The table has tens of thousands of distinct CDR3 sequences, 5% to 7% seen once; the top ten hold just under 8%. The sequencing sample was made of whole blood. The receptors were gathered from an adult who was a healthcare worker with PCR-confirmed SARS-CoV-2 infection or an uninfected control (not recorded which). CDR3s include the opening cysteine and the closing phenylalanine or tryptophan. A D gene is named only where the DNA matches it firmly. Some rows have no size entry. The others give once, few or many, or a class for an expanded clone.

J: TRBJ1-2; V: TRBV29-1; D: -; size: many; CDR3: CSVDGGGLGYTF; DNA: TGCAGCGTTGACGGAGGAGGGCTCGGCTACACCTTC
J: TRBJ2-6; V: TRBV30; D: -; size: -; CDR3: CAWSLASGANVLTF; DNA: TGTGCCTGGAGCCTCGCGTCTGGGGCCAACGTCCTGACTTTC
J: TRBJ2-7; V: TRBV20-1; D: TRBD1; size: many; CDR3: CSARDRGIYEQYF; DNA: TGCAGTGCTAGGGACAGGGGGATCTACGAGCAGTACTTC
J: TRBJ2-4; V: TRBV18; D: -; size: few; CDR3: CASSRRGIENIQYF; DNA: TGTGCCAGCTCACGGAGGGGGATCGAAAACATTCAGTACTTC
J: TRBJ2-4; V: TRBV11-2; D: -; size: many; CDR3: CASSLALLAFSAKNIQYF; DNA: TGTGCCAGCAGCTTAGCTTTACTAGCCTTCTCTGCCAAAAACATTCAGTACTTC
J: TRBJ2-3; V: TRBV10-3; D: -; size: few; CDR3: CAISEGPLGTDTQYF; DNA: TGTGCCATCAGTGAAGGACCTTTGGGGACAGATACGCAGTATTTT
J: TRBJ2-7; V: TRBV7-2; D: -; size: -; CDR3: CASSSGPTGEQYF; DNA: TGTGCCAGCAGCTCCGGGCCGACTGGGGAGCAGTACTTC
J: TRBJ1-4; V: TRBV11-2; D: -; size: many; CDR3: CASSLMGGNEKLFF; DNA: TGTGCCAGCAGCTTAATGGGGGGGAATGAAAAACTGTTTTTT
J: TRBJ2-7; V: TRBV6-1; D: -; size: few; CDR3: CASRSGGPDEQYF; DNA: TGTGCCAGCAGGTCCGGGGGCCCTGACGAGCAGTACTTC
J: TRBJ1-2; V: TRBV12-3/TRBV12-4; D: -; size: many; CDR3: CASVHNYGYTF; DNA: TGTGCCAGCGTTCATAACTATGGCTACACCTTC
J: TRBJ1-2; V: TRBV28; D: TRBD1; size: few; CDR3: CASSLVPRQGNGYTF; DNA: TGTGCCAGCAGTTTAGTCCCTAGACAGGGAAATGGCTACACCTTC
J: TRBJ1-2; V: TRBV6-1; D: TRBD1; size: -; CDR3: CASSEGDRAFYGYTF; DNA: TGTGCCAGCAGTGAAGGGGACAGGGCATTCTATGGCTACACCTTC
J: TRBJ1-5; V: TRBV6-2/TRBV6-3; D: TRBD1; size: -; CDR3: CASSYSTGGSGNQPQHF; DNA: TGTGCCAGCAGTTATTCTACAGGGGGATCTGGCAATCAGCCCCAGCATTTT
J: TRBJ2-1; V: TRBV7-2; D: TRBD2; size: few; CDR3: CASSLGPSGGANEQFF; DNA: TGTGCCAGCAGCTTAGGCCCTAGCGGGGGGGCTAATGAGCAGTTCTTC
J: TRBJ2-7; V: TRBV5-1; D: TRBD1; size: many; CDR3: CASSLGDREGLSEQYF; DNA: TGCGCCAGCAGCTTGGGGGACAGGGAAGGTCTTAGCGAGCAGTACTTC
J: TRBJ1-1; V: TRBV10-3; D: -; size: -; CDR3: CAISVSGANTEAFF; DNA: TGTGCCATCAGTGTATCAGGGGCGAACACTGAAGCTTTCTTT
J: TRBJ2-5; V: TRBV20-1; D: -; size: many; CDR3: CSARYRGDAGTQYF; DNA: TGCAGTGCAAGATACCGTGGAGATGCTGGGACCCAGTACTTC
J: TRBJ1-6; V: TRBV6-1; D: -; size: -; CDR3: CASSPDRSNSPLHF; DNA: TGTGCCAGCAGCCCAGACAGGAGTAATTCACCCCTCCACTTT
J: TRBJ1-5; V: TRBV7-2; D: -; size: -; CDR3: CASSLAGLAQPQHF; DNA: TGTGCCAGCAGCTTAGCCGGGTTGGCTCAGCCCCAGCATTTT
J: TRBJ1-1; V: TRBV29-1; D: -; size: -; CDR3: CSVDSMNTEAFF; DNA: TGCAGCGTCGACAGTATGAACACTGAAGCTTTCTTT
J: TRBJ2-3; V: TRBV9; D: -; size: many; CDR3: CASSVAGVGYSDTQYF; DNA: TGTGCCAGCAGCGTAGCTGGTGTGGGGTACTCAGATACGCAGTATTTT
J: TRBJ2-1; V: TRBV3-1; D: -; size: -; CDR3: CASSQVDSNNEQFF; DNA: TGTGCCAGCAGCCAAGTCGACAGCAACAATGAGCAGTTCTTC
J: TRBJ2-1; V: TRBV2; D: TRBD1; size: few; CDR3: CASSEDRGRYNEQFF; DNA: TGTGCCAGCAGTGAAGACAGGGGACGATACAATGAGCAGTTCTTC
J: TRBJ2-7; V: TRBV29-1; D: -; size: many; CDR3: CSAGDSRYEQYF; DNA: TGCAGCGCCGGGGACTCCCGTTACGAGCAGTACTTC
J: TRBJ2-2; V: TRBV25-1; D: -; size: many; CDR3: CASSEFGPVELFF; DNA: TGTGCCAGCAGTGAATTCGGGCCTGTGGAGCTGTTTTTT
J: TRBJ2-4; V: TRBV4-3; D: TRBD2; size: many; CDR3: CASSQDRTSGINIQYF; DNA: TGCGCCAGCAGCCAAGATCGGACTAGCGGGATAAACATTCAGTACTTC
J: TRBJ1-3; V: TRBV25-1; D: -; size: many; CDR3: CASSEYDSRSGNTIYF; DNA: TGTGCCAGCAGTGAATACGACAGCCGCTCTGGAAACACCATATATTTT
J: TRBJ1-2; V: TRBV6-1; D: -; size: many; CDR3: CASSDVRAESNYGYTF; DNA: TGTGCCAGCAGTGACGTCCGGGCAGAGTCTAACTATGGCTACACCTTC
J: TRBJ1-1; V: TRBV11-2; D: -; size: many; CDR3: CASSPFDWGSRSNTEAFF; DNA: TGTGCCAGCAGCCCTTTCGATTGGGGCTCGAGGTCGAACACTGAAGCTTTCTTT
J: TRBJ1-1; V: TRBV2; D: -; size: -; CDR3: CASRGTQNTEAFF; DNA: TGTGCCAGCAGGGGCACACAGAACACTGAAGCTTTCTTT
J: TRBJ2-3; V: TRBV20-1; D: TRBD1; size: few; CDR3: CSARGQGRDTQYF; DNA: TGCAGTGCTAGAGGACAGGGCAGGGATACGCAGTATTTT
J: TRBJ2-5; V: TRBV6-2/TRBV6-3; D: -; size: many; CDR3: CASIRPLTQETQYF; DNA: TGTGCCAGCATCCGACCTCTAACACAAGAGACCCAGTACTTC
J: TRBJ2-7; V: TRBV20-1; D: TRBD2; size: many; CDR3: CSARDSGRDYEQYF; DNA: TGCAGTGCTAGAGATAGCGGGAGGGACTACGAGCAGTACTTC
J: TRBJ2-1; V: TRBV3-1; D: -; size: -; CDR3: CASSREDEQFF; DNA: TGTGCCAGCAGTAGGGAGGATGAGCAGTTCTTC
J: TRBJ2-2; V: TRBV5-6; D: -; size: many; CDR3: CASSPLTSNTGELFF; DNA: TGTGCCAGCAGCCCCCTAACAAGTAACACCGGGGAGCTGTTTTTT
J: TRBJ2-7; V: TRBV12-3/TRBV12-4; D: -; size: many; CDR3: CASRQGRGSYEQYF; DNA: TGTGCCAGCAGACAGGGGAGGGGATCCTACGAGCAGTACTTC
J: TRBJ2-5; V: TRBV6-5; D: -; size: many; CDR3: CASSPIRQGQAETQYF; DNA: TGTGCCAGCAGTCCGATTCGGCAGGGGCAGGCAGAGACCCAGTACTTC
J: TRBJ1-6; V: TRBV10-3; D: -; size: many; CDR3: CAISSSGQDNSPLHF; DNA: -
J: TRBJ1-1; V: TRBV7-9; D: TRBD1; size: few; CDR3: CASSTDRGLNTEAFF; DNA: TGTGCCAGCAGCACGGACAGGGGGCTAAACACTGAAGCTTTCTTT
J: TRBJ1-1; V: TRBV15; D: -; size: -; CDR3: CATSRPGRKNTEAFF; DNA: TGTGCCACCAGCAGACCGGGACGGAAGAACACTGAAGCTTTCTTT
J: TRBJ1-5; V: TRBV7-6; D: -; size: many; CDR3: CASSPLNLGNQPQHF; DNA: TGTGCCAGCAGCCCCCTCAATCTGGGGAATCAGCCCCAGCATTTT
J: TRBJ2-7; V: TRBV18; D: -; size: -; CDR3: CASSPISYEQYF; DNA: TGTGCCAGCTCACCTATCTCCTACGAGCAGTACTTC
J: TRBJ2-2; V: TRBV18; D: -; size: -; CDR3: CASSPKLTGELFF; DNA: TGTGCCAGCTCACCAAAGCTCACCGGGGAGCTGTTTTTT
J: TRBJ2-1; V: TRBV5-6; D: TRBD1; size: many; CDR3: CASSLGDRAYNEQFF; DNA: TGTGCCAGCAGCTTGGGGGACAGGGCCTACAATGAGCAGTTCTTC
J: TRBJ2-1; V: TRBV20-1; D: TRBD2; size: -; CDR3: CSVGGTSGYNEQFF; DNA: TGCAGTGTCGGAGGGACTAGCGGGTACAATGAGCAGTTCTTC
J: TRBJ2-5; V: TRBV12-3/TRBV12-4; D: -; size: many; CDR3: CASSLTRDTKYF; DNA: TGTGCCAGCAGTTTAACCCGCGACACCAAGTACTTC
J: TRBJ1-2; V: TRBV6-5; D: -; size: -; CDR3: CASRETANYGYTF; DNA: TGTGCCAGCAGGGAGACAGCGAACTATGGCTACACCTTC
J: TRBJ2-3; V: TRBV7-9; D: -; size: -; CDR3: CASSKDSTTSTDTQYF; DNA: TGTGCCAGCAGCAAGGACAGTACGACTAGCACAGATACGCAGTATTTT
J: TRBJ2-1; V: TRBV6-2/TRBV6-3; D: -; size: few; CDR3: CASTLFRSLPSGEQFF; DNA: TGTGCCAGCACCCTATTTCGGAGTCTCCCCTCGGGAGAGCAGTTCTTC
J: TRBJ2-7; V: TRBV2; D: TRBD1; size: many; CDR3: CASRYGTESYEQYF; DNA: TGTGCCAGCAGGTACGGGACAGAGTCCTACGAGCAGTACTTC
J: TRBJ2-7; V: TRBV4-2; D: -; size: many; CDR3: CASSQRGGEQYF; DNA: TGTGCCAGCAGCCAACGGGGTGGCGAGCAGTACTTC
J: TRBJ2-1; V: TRBV4-1; D: -; size: many; CDR3: CASSHPAVENEQFF; DNA: TGCGCCAGCAGCCATCCCGCGGTCGAGAATGAGCAGTTCTTC
J: TRBJ1-1; V: TRBV27; D: -; size: few; CDR3: CASSIGPMNTEAFF; DNA: TGTGCCAGCAGTATCGGACCGATGAACACTGAAGCTTTCTTT
J: TRBJ2-7; V: TRBV7-9; D: TRBD2; size: -; CDR3: CASSTSGNTYEQYF; DNA: TGTGCCAGCAGCACTAGCGGGAACACCTACGAGCAGTACTTC
J: TRBJ2-1; V: TRBV24-1; D: TRBD2; size: many; CDR3: CATSDFAGGRSNEQFF; DNA: TGTGCCACCAGTGATTTCGCGGGGGGGAGGTCGAATGAGCAGTTCTTC
J: TRBJ2-7; V: TRBV27; D: TRBD2; size: few; CDR3: CASSLLVGGPEEQYF; DNA: TGTGCCAGCAGTTTATTGGTGGGAGGGCCTGAGGAGCAGTACTTC
J: TRBJ1-2; V: TRBV6-6; D: -; size: few; CDR3: CASRKSHGTFDGYTF; DNA: TGTGCCAGCAGGAAATCTCACGGGACATTCGATGGCTACACCTTC
J: TRBJ2-7; V: TRBV7-6; D: -; size: few; CDR3: CASSLDTGGEQYF; DNA: TGTGCCAGCAGCTTAGATACGGGTGGGGAGCAGTACTTC
J: TRBJ2-6; V: TRBV6-2/TRBV6-3; D: -; size: many; CDR3: CASSYNSGANVLTF; DNA: TGTGCCAGCAGTTACAACTCTGGGGCCAACGTCCTGACTTTC